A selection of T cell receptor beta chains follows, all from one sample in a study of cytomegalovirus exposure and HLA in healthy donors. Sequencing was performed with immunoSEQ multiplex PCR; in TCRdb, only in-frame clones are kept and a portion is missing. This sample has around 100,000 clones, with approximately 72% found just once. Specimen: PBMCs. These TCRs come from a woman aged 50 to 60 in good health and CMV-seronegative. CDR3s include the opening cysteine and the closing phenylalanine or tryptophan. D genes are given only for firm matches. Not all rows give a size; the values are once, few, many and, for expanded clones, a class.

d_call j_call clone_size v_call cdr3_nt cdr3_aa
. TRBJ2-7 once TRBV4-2 TGTGCCAGCAGTAAACAAGCGGTGGGGGGGGCTAGCTCCTACGAGCAGTACTTC CASSKQAVGGASSYEQYF
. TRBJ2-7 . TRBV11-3 TGTGCCAGCAGCACCCAACCGGGGGTCGAGCAGTACTTC CASSTQPGVEQYF
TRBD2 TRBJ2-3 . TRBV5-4 TGTGCCAGCAGCTTACCGATTTGGCGGGGGGGGAGCACAGATACGCAGTATTTT CASSLPIWRGGSTDTQYF
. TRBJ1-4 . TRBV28 TGTGCCAGCAGTCCCCTATTTGCACCTACAACTAATGAAAAACTGTTTTTT CASSPLFAPTTNEKLFF
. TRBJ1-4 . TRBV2 TGTGCCAGCAGTGAAAGGGGGTGGGCTAATGAAAAACTGTTTTTT CASSERGWANEKLFF
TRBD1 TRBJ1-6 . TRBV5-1 TGCGCCAGCAGTTTAGGACAGGAAAATTCACCCCTCCACTTT CASSLGQENSPLHF
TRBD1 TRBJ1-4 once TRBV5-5 TGTGCCAGCAGCTCTACAGGGGGTTATGAAAAACTGTTTTTT CASSSTGGYEKLFF
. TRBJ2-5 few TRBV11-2 TGTGCCAGCAGCCATCTGGGCGGGGTGACCCAGTACTTC CASSHLGGVTQYF
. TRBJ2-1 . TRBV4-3 TGCGCCAGCAGCCTTATATTGCAAGCATCTGAGCAGTTCTTC CASSLILQASEQFF
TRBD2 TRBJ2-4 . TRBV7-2 TGTGCCAGCAGGGCGGGAGGGGGAGCCAAAAACATTCAGTACTTC CASRAGGGAKNIQYF
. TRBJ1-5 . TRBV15 TGTGCCACCAGCAGTCAGAACAATCAGCCCCAGCATTTT CATSSQNNQPQHF
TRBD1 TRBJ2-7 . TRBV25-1 TGTGCCAGCAGTGATACAGGGGCAGGCAAGGACTACGAGCAGTACTTC CASSDTGAGKDYEQYF
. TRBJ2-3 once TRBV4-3 TGCGCCAGCAGCCAAGATCGGGGTAGCACAGATACGCAGTATTTT CASSQDRGSTDTQYF
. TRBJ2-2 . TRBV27 TGTGCCAGCAGTTTCGTCGGAGTGGGGGAGCTGTTTTTT CASSFVGVGELFF
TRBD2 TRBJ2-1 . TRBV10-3 TGTGCCATCAGTGAGTGGTCTAGCGGAGACAATGAGCAGTTCTTC CAISEWSSGDNEQFF
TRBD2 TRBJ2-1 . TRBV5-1 TGCGCCAGCAGCTTGTCAGCGGGGGGATACAATGAGCAGTTCTTC CASSLSAGGYNEQFF
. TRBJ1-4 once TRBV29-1 TGCAGCGCCCAGACAGTGGATGAAAAACTGTTTTTT CSAQTVDEKLFF
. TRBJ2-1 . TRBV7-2 TGTGCCAGCAGCCGAGGGATCGATGAGCAGTTCTTC CASSRGIDEQFF
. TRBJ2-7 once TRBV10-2 TGCGCCAGCAGTCAAACTAGCGAGCAGTACTTC CASSQTSEQYF
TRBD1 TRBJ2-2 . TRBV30 TGTGCCTGGACACCGGGACAGGGAGGTCCCGGGGAGCTGTTTTTT CAWTPGQGGPGELFF
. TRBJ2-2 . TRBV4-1 TGCGCCAGCAGCCAAGATATGGCAGTTGGCGGGGAGCTGTTTTTT CASSQDMAVGGELFF
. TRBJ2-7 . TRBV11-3 TGTGCCAGCAGCTTAGTGAGTTGGAGGTCGAGCTCCTACGAGCAGTACTTC CASSLVSWRSSSYEQYF
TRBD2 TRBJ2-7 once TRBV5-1 TGCGCCAGCAGCTATACTAGCGGGGACCTCTCCTACGAGCAGTACTTC CASSYTSGDLSYEQYF
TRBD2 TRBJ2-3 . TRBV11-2 TGTGCCAGCAGCTTAGTCGGCGGGAGTCCTAGCAGGTATTTT CASSLVGGSPSRYF
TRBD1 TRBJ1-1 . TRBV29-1 TGCAGCGTCGGACAGGCGAACACTGAAGCTTTCTTT CSVGQANTEAFF
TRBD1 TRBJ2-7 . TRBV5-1 TGCGCCAGCAGCTCCCGGACAGGAGGCAGGTACGAGCAGTACTTC CASSSRTGGRYEQYF
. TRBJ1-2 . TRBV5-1 TGCGCCAGTCCGAGGGTGATCAACTATGGCTACACCTTC CASPRVINYGYTF
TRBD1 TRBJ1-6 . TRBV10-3 TGTGCCATCAGTGAGTCGAGAATGAGGTACAGGGGTGGGAGTTCACCCCTCCACTTT CAISESRMRYRGGSSPLHF
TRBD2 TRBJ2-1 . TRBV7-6 TGTGCCAGCAGCTTATCGGTAGCGGGAAGTAGGAATGAGCAGTTCTTC CASSLSVAGSRNEQFF
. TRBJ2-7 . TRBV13 TGTGCCAGCAGCCGAAGTGCGACAGCCTACGAGCAGTACTTC CASSRSATAYEQYF
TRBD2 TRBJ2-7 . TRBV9 TGTGCCAGCAGCGCATCCTCCAGTAGCGGGAGGATAGGGTACGAGCAGTACTTC CASSASSSSGRIGYEQYF
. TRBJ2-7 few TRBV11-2 TGTGCCAGCAGCTTAGATCGCGGTTACGAGCAGTACTTC CASSLDRGYEQYF
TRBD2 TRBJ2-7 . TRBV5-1 TGCGCCAGCAGATACGGGGGGGCGGGAGCGGACGGCTACGAGCAGTACTTC CASRYGGAGADGYEQYF
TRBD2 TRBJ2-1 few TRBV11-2 TGTGCCAGCAGCCGACTAGCGGGACTGTACAATGAGCAGTTCTTC CASSRLAGLYNEQFF
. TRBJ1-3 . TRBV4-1 TGCGCCAGCAGCCAAGCCCCCTCGGAGGTCCTCTCTGGAAACACCATATATTTT CASSQAPSEVLSGNTIYF
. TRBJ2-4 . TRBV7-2 TGTGCCAGCAGCTCAAAGAGAGGCCTTGGGAACATTCAGTACTTC CASSSKRGLGNIQYF
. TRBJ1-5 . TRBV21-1 TGTGCCAGCATAGGGGGTCAGCCCCAGCATTTT CASIGGQPQHF
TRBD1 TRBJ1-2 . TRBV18 TGTGCCAGCTCACTCAGACAGGGTGGCTACACCTTC CASSLRQGGYTF
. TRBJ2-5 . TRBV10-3 TGTGCCATCAGCCAGGGAACCGGGACTCGAGGGGAGACCCAGTACTTC CAISQGTGTRGETQYF
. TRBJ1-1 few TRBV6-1 TGTGCCAGCAGTGAATGGGGCAGTCCCTCAGGAGACACTGAAGCTTTCTTT CASSEWGSPSGDTEAFF
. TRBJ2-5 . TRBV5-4 TGTGCCAGCAGCTCCTCCGGAGGGCGCTCCCAAGAGACCCAGTACTTC CASSSSGGRSQETQYF
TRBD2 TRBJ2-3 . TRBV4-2 TGTGCCAGCAGCCAGGGACTAGCGGACTCTAGCACAGATACGCAGTATTTT CASSQGLADSSTDTQYF
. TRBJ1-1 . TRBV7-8 TGTGCCAGCAGCTTAGATCGACAGTTAAACACTGAAGCTTTCTTT CASSLDRQLNTEAFF
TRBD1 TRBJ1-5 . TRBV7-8 TGTGCCAGCAGCCTATACAGGGGAGACAATCAGCCCCAGCATTTT CASSLYRGDNQPQHF
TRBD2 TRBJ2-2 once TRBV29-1 TGCAGCGTCGTGACTAGCGGGGGGACCACGAACACCGGGGAGCTGTTTTTT CSVVTSGGTTNTGELFF
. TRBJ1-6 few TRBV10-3 TGTGCCATCAGTGAGGGGCAAGGGGGGGTGTACTATAATTCACCCCTCCACTTT CAISEGQGGVYYNSPLHF
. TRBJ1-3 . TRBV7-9 TGTGCCAGCAGCTTCCGGACAGCTGGAAACACCATATATTTT CASSFRTAGNTIYF
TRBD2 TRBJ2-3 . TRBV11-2 TGTGCCAGCAGCTTATCGGGACTAGCGGGGCTCTGGACAGATACGCAGTATTTT CASSLSGLAGLWTDTQYF
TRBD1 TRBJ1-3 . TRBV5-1 TGCGCCAGCAGCCCGGCGCCCGGACAGGGGGCGGCTGGAAACACCATATATTTT CASSPAPGQGAAGNTIYF
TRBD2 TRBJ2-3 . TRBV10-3 TGTGCCATCAGCGGGGGGGCCTCAGATACGCAGTATTTT CAISGGASDTQYF
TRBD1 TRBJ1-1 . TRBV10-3 TGTGCCATCAGGGCGACAGGGGACGGAGAAGCTTTCTTT CAIRATGDGEAFF